This is a list of T cell receptor beta chains from one sample in a study of T cell clonotyping in hematopoietic cell transplantation. The data were produced by immunoSEQ multiplex PCR, yet TCRdb's version contains in-frame clones alone and is incomplete. The sample lists about 50,000 clones, around 86% seen once, with 5.9% in the top ten. The material was peripheral blood mononuclear cells, obtained before stem cell transplant. These receptors were taken from a man aged 60 to 69 with biphenotypic leukemia. Some clones in this sample may be carry-over from other donors' samples. CDR3s include the opening cysteine and the closing phenylalanine or tryptophan. The D gene is left open where the match is weak. Not all rows give a size; the values are once, few, many and, for expanded clones, a class.

D: TRBD1; size: NA; V: TRBV27; J: TRBJ2-7; DNA: TGTGCCAGCAGTTTGGACAGGGGGCGCATTTACGAGCAGTACTTC; CDR3: CASSLDRGRIYEQYF
D: NA; size: NA; V: TRBV6-1; J: TRBJ2-7; DNA: TGTGCCTCTCGTCCGGGGAGCTACGAGCAGTACTTC; CDR3: CASRPGSYEQYF
D: TRBD2; size: NA; V: TRBV2; J: TRBJ2-7; DNA: TGTGCCGGGGGGAGGGGCCCCTACGAGCAGTACTTC; CDR3: CAGGRGPYEQYF
D: NA; size: NA; V: TRBV5-1; J: TRBJ1-2; DNA: TGCGCCAGCAGCTTGGAAGGGACACACTATGGCTACACCTTC; CDR3: CASSLEGTHYGYTF
D: NA; size: NA; V: TRBV4-1; J: TRBJ2-5; DNA: TGCGCCAGCAGCCAAGATGGCGAATACCAAGAGACCCAGTACTTC; CDR3: CASSQDGEYQETQYF
D: NA; size: NA; V: TRBV6-5; J: TRBJ2-5; DNA: TGTGCCAGCTGCCAAAGACTCTATCAGACCCAGTACTTC; CDR3: CASCQRLYQTQYF
D: NA; size: NA; V: TRBV18; J: TRBJ1-2; DNA: TGTGCCAGCTCACCAGGCAGCGGCTACACCTTC; CDR3: CASSPGSGYTF
D: NA; size: NA; V: TRBV27; J: TRBJ1-1; DNA: TGTGCCAGCGGCGATGGAGCAACAGGGAGTGCTGAAGCTTTCTTT; CDR3: CASGDGATGSAEAFF
D: NA; size: once; V: TRBV4-2; J: TRBJ1-3; DNA: TGTGCCAGCAAAAACAGGATCTCTGGAAACACCATATATTTT; CDR3: CASKNRISGNTIYF
D: NA; size: NA; V: TRBV5-4; J: TRBJ2-7; DNA: TGTGCCAGCAGCTTGGTGAGGGCAACTTCGGGCGAGCAGTACTTC; CDR3: CASSLVRATSGEQYF
D: NA; size: NA; V: TRBV19; J: TRBJ1-1; DNA: TGTGCCAGTAGTAGACCGGGGCAAGAAGCTTTCTTT; CDR3: CASSRPGQEAFF
D: NA; size: few; V: TRBV30; J: TRBJ1-3; DNA: TGTGCCTGGAGTCTGACTCAAAGGGACACCATATATTTT; CDR3: CAWSLTQRDTIYF
D: TRBD1; size: NA; V: TRBV27; J: TRBJ2-6; DNA: TGTGCCAGCAGTTTTCTCGGACAGGGGGCGCCTGGGGCCAACGTCCTGACTTTC; CDR3: CASSFLGQGAPGANVLTF
D: NA; size: NA; V: TRBV28; J: TRBJ1-2; DNA: TGTGCCAGCAGCAGACCTCCAGGCTACACCTTC; CDR3: CASSRPPGYTF
D: NA; size: NA; V: TRBV30; J: TRBJ1-2; DNA: TGTGCCTGGAGTGTAAAAGATGCCAGCTATGGCTACACCTTC; CDR3: CAWSVKDASYGYTF
D: TRBD1; size: NA; V: TRBV7-2; J: TRBJ2-2; DNA: TGTGCCAGCAGCTTAGACCGGGACAGGGTAAACACCGGGGAGCTGTTTTTT; CDR3: CASSLDRDRVNTGELFF
D: NA; size: NA; V: TRBV11-2; J: TRBJ2-1; DNA: TGTGCCAGCAAATGGAGCACAGGGCCGTACAATGAGCAGTTCTTC; CDR3: CASKWSTGPYNEQFF
D: NA; size: NA; V: TRBV11-2; J: TRBJ2-5; DNA: TGTGCCAGCAGCTTAGATTGGGAAGAGACCCAGTACTTC; CDR3: CASSLDWEETQYF
D: NA; size: NA; V: TRBV5-4; J: TRBJ2-3; DNA: TGTGCCAGCAGCCCATCTGCGGCAGTGAACACAGATACGCAGTATTTT; CDR3: CASSPSAAVNTDTQYF
D: NA; size: NA; V: TRBV5-1; J: TRBJ1-2; DNA: TGCGCCAGCAGCTTAGCTCTAGAGGATGGCTACACCTTC; CDR3: CASSLALEDGYTF
D: NA; size: NA; V: TRBV5-6; J: TRBJ1-1; DNA: TGTGCCAGCAGCTTGAGGGCCGAAGCTTTCTTT; CDR3: CASSLRAEAFF
D: NA; size: NA; V: TRBV30; J: TRBJ2-1; DNA: TGTGCCTGGAGTGTACGTAATGAGCAGTTCTTC; CDR3: CAWSVRNEQFF
D: TRBD1; size: NA; V: TRBV5-1; J: TRBJ2-5; DNA: TGCGCCAGCAGTCAGAATGGACAGGGGGCGTGGGAGACCCAGTACTTC; CDR3: CASSQNGQGAWETQYF
D: TRBD1; size: NA; V: TRBV11-1; J: TRBJ1-1; DNA: TGTGCCAGCAGCTCGATGACAGGGGAACTCACTGAAGCTTTCTTT; CDR3: CASSSMTGELTEAFF
D: NA; size: NA; V: TRBV4-3; J: TRBJ2-3; DNA: TGCGCCAGCAGCCAGGGCTACGCGCAGTATTTT; CDR3: CASSQGYAQYF
D: NA; size: few; V: TRBV28; J: TRBJ2-2; DNA: TGTGCCAGCAGTTTAGCGGGACGGGACACCGGGGAGCTGTTTTTT; CDR3: CASSLAGRDTGELFF
D: NA; size: NA; V: TRBV6-5; J: TRBJ1-1; DNA: TGTGCCAGCATAACCCGGGGGACCACTGAAGCTTTCTTT; CDR3: CASITRGTTEAFF
D: NA; size: NA; V: TRBV4-1; J: TRBJ1-5; DNA: TGCGCCAGCAGCCAAGGTCGGGCGGGACCTAGGAATCAGCCCCAGCATTTT; CDR3: CASSQGRAGPRNQPQHF
D: NA; size: NA; V: TRBV2; J: TRBJ2-1; DNA: TGTGCCAGCACTGTGGGAGGACTTGAGCAGTTCTTC; CDR3: CASTVGGLEQFF
D: TRBD2; size: NA; V: TRBV5-1; J: TRBJ2-5; DNA: TGCGCCAGCAGCCCCGGGACTAGCGGGAGGAGTGAGACCCAGTACTTC; CDR3: CASSPGTSGRSETQYF
D: TRBD1; size: NA; V: TRBV28; J: TRBJ2-2; DNA: TGTGCCAGCAGTTTAAGGCGGACAGGGGCCGGGGAGCTGTTTTTT; CDR3: CASSLRRTGAGELFF
D: NA; size: NA; V: TRBV21-1; J: TRBJ1-5; DNA: TGTGCCAGCAGCACACAGGTGGGGGTAGAGCCCCAGCATTTT; CDR3: CASSTQVGVEPQHF
D: TRBD1; size: NA; V: TRBV19; J: TRBJ1-5; DNA: TGTGCCAGTAGTATGGCAGGGGGACAGTACCAGCCCCAGCATTTT; CDR3: CASSMAGGQYQPQHF
D: TRBD2; size: medium-sized; V: TRBV11-2; J: TRBJ2-3; DNA: TGTGCCAGCAGCTTGACTAGCGGGAGCACAGATACGCAGTATTTT; CDR3: CASSLTSGSTDTQYF
D: TRBD1; size: NA; V: TRBV7-9; J: TRBJ2-2; DNA: TGTGCCAGCAGCTTAACAGGGGCCGGCGGGGAGCTGTTTTTT; CDR3: CASSLTGAGGELFF
D: NA; size: NA; V: TRBV7-2; J: TRBJ2-6; DNA: TGTGCCAACGGGGCCTCTGGGGCCAACGTCCTGACTTTC; CDR3: CANGASGANVLTF
D: NA; size: NA; V: TRBV5-6; J: TRBJ2-7; DNA: TGTGCCAGCAGCTACCTCTGGATGTCCCCCGAGGACCCCTACGAGCAGTACTTC; CDR3: CASSYLWMSPEDPYEQYF
D: TRBD2; size: NA; V: TRBV6-6; J: TRBJ2-7; DNA: TGTGCCAGCAGTTACGGGACTAGCGGGAACGAGCAGTACTTC; CDR3: CASSYGTSGNEQYF
D: TRBD1; size: NA; V: TRBV9; J: TRBJ1-2; DNA: TGTGCCAGCAGCGTAGCTACTCGGGGGACAGGGAATTTCGCCTTC; CDR3: CASSVATRGTGNFAF
D: NA; size: NA; V: TRBV2; J: TRBJ2-2; DNA: TGTGCCAGCATAGGGCTTGAGAGCACCGGGGAGCTGTTTTTT; CDR3: CASIGLESTGELFF
D: TRBD1; size: NA; V: TRBV11-2; J: TRBJ2-7; DNA: TGTGCCAGCAGCTTAGCCAGGGGGCAATCCTACGAGCAGTACTTC; CDR3: CASSLARGQSYEQYF
D: NA; size: NA; V: TRBV10-3; J: TRBJ1-2; DNA: TGTGCCATCAGTGATCCGGGGGCAGCGGCCCCTTTCTATGGCTACACCTTC; CDR3: CAISDPGAAAPFYGYTF